This T cell receptor (beta chain) came from a study of OX40 agonist ivuxolimab in advanced cancers. The repertoire was sequenced with immunoSEQ multiplex PCR; TCRdb's copy has only in-frame clones and lacks some. This repertoire shows 25,000 to 35,000 clones, around 84% found once; its top ten account for roughly 21%. Study-level results: In the 0.1-3.0 mg/kg groups, partial responders showed among the lowest expansion.

The study sampled blood at baseline, cycle 4 day 1, and cycle 7 day 1. This CDR3 has 15 residues. Germline-derived CDR1 and CDR2 are SGHAT and FQDESV (reference sequence). Unmatched junction bases numbered 5, after V lost 5 bases and J lost 1 base. As regards this clone: As yet, its antigen is unknown.

Specimen: CD4+ or CD8+ T cells sorted from blood, collected in a trial of the OX40 agonist ivuxolimab. This sequence joins TRBV11-1 and TRBJ1-2; 9 bases are shared with TRBD1. This receptor was identified in an adult with an advanced solid tumor such as melanoma, head and neck, liver or kidney cancer. As DNA, the CDR3 is TGTGCCAGCAGCCTTCGACAGGGGGGTAACTATGGCTACACCTTC. It is translated as CASSLRQGGNYGYTF.